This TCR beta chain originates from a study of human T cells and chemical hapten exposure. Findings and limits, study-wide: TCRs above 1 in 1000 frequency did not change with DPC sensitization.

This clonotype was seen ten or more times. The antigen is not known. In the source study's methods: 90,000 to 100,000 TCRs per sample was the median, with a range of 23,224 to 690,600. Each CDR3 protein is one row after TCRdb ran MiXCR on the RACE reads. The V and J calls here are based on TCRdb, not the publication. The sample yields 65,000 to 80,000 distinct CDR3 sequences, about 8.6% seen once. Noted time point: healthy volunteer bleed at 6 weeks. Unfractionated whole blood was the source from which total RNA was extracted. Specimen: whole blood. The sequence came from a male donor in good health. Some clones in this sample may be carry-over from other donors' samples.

The CDR3 region has the DNA TGTGCCAGCAGGGGCGCAGGCAACTACAATGAGCAGTTCTTC. Protein sequence: CASRGAGNYNEQFF. The chain couples TRBV12-3 or TRBV12-4 to TRBJ2-1, with D uncertain. Trimming removed 6 bases from V and 3 bases from J, with 12 bases in between. The CDR3 has 14 residues.